This entry is about one T cell receptor beta chain. What it binds is not known. TCRdb fed the reads into MiXCR, producing one record per CDR3 protein. This table holds more than 400,000 distinct CDR3 sequences, 26% found once. The source of the sample is a study of T cell repertoires in cytomegalovirus infection. Study in general: Indications came from public TCR beta signatures; they pointed to CMV infection and to a matching HLA type. Study-level results: Across the ex vivo response, the dominant clonotypes were HLA-C-restricted CMV-specific TCR beta clonotypes. Pooled public TCR beta family frequency picked out CMV carriers with the relevant HLA.

The CDR3 consists of 18 residues. J was trimmed by 5 bases and V by 7 bases; bases with no gene match: 16. Germline V gene data show CDR1 as MNHEY and CDR2 as SVGEGT. The source material was PBMCs. The chain links TRBV6-2 or TRBV6-3 to TRBJ2-2; TRBD2 matches 10 bases. The sequence derives from a human donor in good health (CMV status not recorded). Some clones in this sample may be carry-over from other donors' samples. DNA of the CDR3: TGTGCCAGCACCCCAAGGAGGGCTAGCGGGAGTGGAACCGGGGAGCTGTTTTTT. It encodes CASTPRRASGSGTGELFF.